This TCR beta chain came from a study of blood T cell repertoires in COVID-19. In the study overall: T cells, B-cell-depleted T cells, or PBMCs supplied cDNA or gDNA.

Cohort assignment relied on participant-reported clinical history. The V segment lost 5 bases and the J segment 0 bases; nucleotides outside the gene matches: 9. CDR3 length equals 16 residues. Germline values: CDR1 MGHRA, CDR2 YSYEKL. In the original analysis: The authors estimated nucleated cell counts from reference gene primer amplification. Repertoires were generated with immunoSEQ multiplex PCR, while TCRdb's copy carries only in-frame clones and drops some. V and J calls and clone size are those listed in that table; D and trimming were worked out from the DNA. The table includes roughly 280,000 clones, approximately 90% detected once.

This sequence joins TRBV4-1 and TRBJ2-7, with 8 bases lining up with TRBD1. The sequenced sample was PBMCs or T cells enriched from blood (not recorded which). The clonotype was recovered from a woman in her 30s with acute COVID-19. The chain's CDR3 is CASSFTPGQDSYEQYF. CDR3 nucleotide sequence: TGCGCCAGCAGCTTTACCCCGGGACAGGACTCCTACGAGCAGTACTTC.